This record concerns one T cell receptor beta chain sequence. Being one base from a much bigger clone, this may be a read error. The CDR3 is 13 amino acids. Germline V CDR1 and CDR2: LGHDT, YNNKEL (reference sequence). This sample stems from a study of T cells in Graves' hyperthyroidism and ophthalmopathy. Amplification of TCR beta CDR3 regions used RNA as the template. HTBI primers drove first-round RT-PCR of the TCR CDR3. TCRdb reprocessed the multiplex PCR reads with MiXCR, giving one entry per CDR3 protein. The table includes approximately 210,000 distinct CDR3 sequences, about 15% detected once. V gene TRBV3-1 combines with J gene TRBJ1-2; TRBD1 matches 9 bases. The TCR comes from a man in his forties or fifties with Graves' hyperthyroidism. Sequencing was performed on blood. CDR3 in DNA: TGTGCCTGCAGAGGACAGGGGAGGGGTGGCTACACCTTC. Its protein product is CACRGQGRGGYTF.